This T cell receptor beta chain comes out of a study of memory CD4+ T cells and cytomegalovirus serostatus. Study details: Healthy Belgian adult donors included several CMV-positive and 24 CMV-negative people.

This table comes from immunoSEQ multiplex PCR, and its TCRdb copy is limited to in-frame clones, with some not included. Of roughly 49,000 clones detected, 82% appear once; the ten largest clones hold around 0.6%. Study-wide points: The CMV-associated TCR signature appears largely within the CD4+ memory repertoire. Median bootstrapped AUC for CMV status was approximately 0.96 originally, about 0.9 US-trained.

Single viable CD3+CD4+CD8-CD45RO+ cells were sorted as the memory CD4+ T cells. Positive selection with CD4 microbeads enriched total CD4+ T cells. As for this clone: Its target is unknown.

V lost 2 bases to trimming and J lost 3 bases, with 7 bases between them. The CDR3 contains 13 residues. Per germline, CDR1 MDHEN and CDR2 SYDVKM. The chain carries TRBV28 and TRBJ1-2; D unresolved. This clonotype was sampled from an adult in good health and CMV-seronegative. Sequences were obtained from memory CD4+ T cells from blood. As DNA, the CDR3 is TGTGCCAGCAGTTTAGTACAGCACTATGGCTACACCTTC. Amino acids: CASSLVQHYGYTF.